A few counts support the clone carrying this T cell receptor (beta chain). The sample belongs to a study of blood T cell repertoires in COVID-19. Study in general: Samples representing acute and convalescent COVID-19 were sourced from the United States, Italy and Spain. T cells, B-cell-depleted T cells, or PBMCs provided the cDNA or gDNA that served as material.

Germline V gives CDR1 KGHDR, CDR2 SFDVKD. Trimming removed 3 bases from V and 4 bases from J; junction bases left unmatched: 5. The CDR3 is made up of 16 amino acids. As originally analysed: Scientists estimated how many nucleated cells there were by amplifying reference gene primers. Clones were sequenced by immunoSEQ multiplex PCR, and TCRdb holds only the in-frame ones, with some missing. V and J calls and clone size come straight from that table; D and trimming were deduced from the DNA. The sample yields roughly 330,000 clones, around 83% seen once. Sequenced input: peripheral blood. The origin of this receptor is a woman aged 45-65 years with acute or convalescent COVID-19. The chain has TRBV24-1 and TRBJ2-1, with 10 bases lining up with TRBD2. DNA of the CDR3: TGTGCCACCAGTGATACACTAGCGGGGTCTTACAATGAGCAGTTCTTC. Protein product: CATSDTLAGSYNEQFF.